This T cell receptor beta chain was retrieved from a study of vaccination and CD4 T cells after COVID-19 (dated by TCRdb to between 2020 and 2023). Study-level background: In the convalescent cohort there were six males and four females, among whom were two Hispanic individuals, seven Caucasians, two Asians and one multiracial person. Participants received two doses of either the Pfizer-BioNTech BNT162b2 vaccine (n=8) or the Moderna mRNA-1273 vaccine (n=2). Post-COVID blood samples from convalescent patients were collected a median of approximately 93 days after diagnosis, with a range of roughly 35 to 180 days. Post-vaccine blood samples were obtained a median of about 77 days after the second vaccine dose, with a range of roughly 14 to 241 days. The cultures were stimulated with overlapping spike peptide pools from SARS-CoV-2 and from the common cold coronaviruses HCoV-NL63, HCoV-OC43 and HCoV-229E. Control cultures used a CEFX viral epitope pool as positive control, an HIV-1 Nef peptide pool as negative control, or no peptide. The spike-specific CD4+ TCR repertoire was compared before and after mRNA vaccination in about nine COVID-19 convalescent patients and a few infection-naive healthy vaccine recipients. An earlier paper using these donors assessed, at the TCR clonotype level, memory CD4+ T cell crossreactivity between SARS-CoV-2 and common cold coronavirus spike proteins. Findings and caveats that apply to the study as a whole: The number of convalescent patients in the study was relatively small, and the study did not examine early timepoints following natural infection. The median count of SARS-CoV-2-reactive clonotypes went up from 20 to 25 after infection to some 38 after vaccination, although the change was not significant. Of the vaccine-specific clones in convalescent patients, 304 of 307, or nearly all, reacted only to SARS-CoV-2 spike and did not cross-react with common cold coronaviruses. Among convalescent patients, a median about 86% of the SARS-CoV-2-reactive clones seen after vaccination appeared only after vaccination, which suggests priming specific to the vaccine.

Read against the paper, the sample's treatment or condition label means: roughly ten-day PBMC culture with coronavirus spike peptide pools or control peptides (ViraFEST assay). CD4+ T cells from unexposed donors were collected before the COVID-19 pandemic (2011-2018). The ViraFEST assay was used in the study, in which antigen-specific T cells were expanded with peptide pools and expanded clonotypes were subsequently identified by TCR sequencing. Each well held 2.2 million or so PBMCs cultured with roughly 10 ug/ml peptide pools in IMDM containing 5% human AB serum and roughly 10 IU/ml IL-2. On days 3 and 7, half of the culture medium was replaced with fresh IL-2-containing medium. After 10 to 11 days of culture, CD4+ T cells were isolated by negative selection with the EasySep CD4+ T cell isolation kit. Unexposed donor CD4+ T cells were tested for reactivity to SARS-CoV-2 S and N and four common cold coronavirus spike pools, as cell number allowed. Ficoll-Paque Plus gradient centrifugation was used to isolate PBMCs from whole blood, and the isolated PBMCs were then either used fresh or cryopreserved at -140C. Culture conditions were generally each tested in triplicate wells. The leukapheresis product used for the unexposed donors was purchased from a commercial source.

The germline V gene (reference sequence) sets CDR1 to DFQATT and CDR2 to SNEGSKA. At the junction V is shortened by 4 bases and J by 3 bases, with 33 bases in between. From its cysteine to its phenylalanine, the CDR3 spans 20 amino acids. The CDR3 DNA has 60 bases and is translated from base 1. Libraries were prepared through PCR. DNA from cultured CD4+ T cells was subjected to TCR sequencing with the Oncomine TCR Beta short-read assay at the Johns Hopkins FTIC core. The QIAamp micro DNA kit was used to extract genomic DNA from the cultured CD4+ T cells. Oncomine TCR Beta libraries from cultured CD4+ T cells were pooled with unique dual indexes and sequenced on an Illumina iSeq 100. As for the original processing: Non-productive sequences were filtered out, and CDR3s that did not start with C, did not end with F or W, or were shorter than 7 amino acids were discarded. Antigen-specific clonotypes were identified with the MANAFEST web application by comparing peptide-stimulated wells with reference and other culture wells. To be called positive, a clone needed an FDR below 0.05, an odds ratio above 5, and a productive frequency above 0.1% in at least two of three replicate wells. Clonotypes that were significantly expanded in both SARS-CoV-2 spike wells and at least one common cold coronavirus spike condition were defined as cross-reactive. Using R version 3.6.1, CDR3 homology was evaluated through Levenshtein distances (stringdist) along with unrooted phylogenetic trees (ape). In-frame beta chains were kept once TCRdb had trimmed the public reads at Q25 with fastp and called clones with MiXCR. Each entry is one CDR3 protein sequence, shown with its most common DNA and genes. V and J calls and clone size were set by TCRdb, not the authors. The sample yields roughly 6,000 distinct CDR3 sequences; about 45% were counted once. Of the sample, more than 30% falls within the top ten clones.

Of note for this clonotype: This clone's antigen is unknown. No much larger clone exists at a distance of one base, and base qualities are not known.

This receptor chain uses TRBV20-1 and TRBJ1-1; TRBD1 is a possible D gene, resting on 6 matching bases. The sequencing input was CD4+ T cells from blood, cultured in vitro. The sequence derives from a human donor in good health. The CDR3: CSAKPSLIPAPTGHHTEAFF. The DNA reads TGCAGTGCTAAACCAAGCCTGATTCCGGCCCCGACAGGACACCACACTGAAGCTTTCTTT.